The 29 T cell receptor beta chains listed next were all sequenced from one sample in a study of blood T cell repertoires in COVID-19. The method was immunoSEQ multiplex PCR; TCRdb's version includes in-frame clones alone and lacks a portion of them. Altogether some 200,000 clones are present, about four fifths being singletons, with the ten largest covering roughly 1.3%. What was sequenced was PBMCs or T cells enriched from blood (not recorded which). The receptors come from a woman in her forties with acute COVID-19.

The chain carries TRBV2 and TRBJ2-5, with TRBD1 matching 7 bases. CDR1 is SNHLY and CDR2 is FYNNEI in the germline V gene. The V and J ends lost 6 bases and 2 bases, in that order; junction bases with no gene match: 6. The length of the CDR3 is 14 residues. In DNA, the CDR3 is TGTGCCAGCAGCGACAGGGCTGGTCAAGAGACCCAGTACTTC. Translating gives CASSDRAGQETQYF.

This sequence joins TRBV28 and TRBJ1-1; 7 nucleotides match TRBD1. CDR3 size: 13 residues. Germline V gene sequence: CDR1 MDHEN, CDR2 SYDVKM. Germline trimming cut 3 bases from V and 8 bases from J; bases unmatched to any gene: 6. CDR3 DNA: TGTGCCAGCAGTTTCCCGGGACAGCCCGAAGCTTTCTTT. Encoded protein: CASSFPGQPEAFF.

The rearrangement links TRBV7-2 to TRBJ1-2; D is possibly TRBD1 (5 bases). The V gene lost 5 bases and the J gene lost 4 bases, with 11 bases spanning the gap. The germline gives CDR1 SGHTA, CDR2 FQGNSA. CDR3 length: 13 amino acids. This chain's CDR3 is CASSLGGSYGYTF. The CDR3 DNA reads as TGTGCCAGCAGCCTCGGGGGGTCCTATGGCTACACCTTC.

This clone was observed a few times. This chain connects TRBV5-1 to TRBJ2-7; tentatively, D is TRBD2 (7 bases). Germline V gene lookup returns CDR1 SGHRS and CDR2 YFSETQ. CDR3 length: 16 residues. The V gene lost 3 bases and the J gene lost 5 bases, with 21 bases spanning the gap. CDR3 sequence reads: CASSWGAGDSKDEQYF. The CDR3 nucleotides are TGCGCCAGCAGCTGGGGGGCGGGAGACTCAAAAGACGAGCAGTACTTC.

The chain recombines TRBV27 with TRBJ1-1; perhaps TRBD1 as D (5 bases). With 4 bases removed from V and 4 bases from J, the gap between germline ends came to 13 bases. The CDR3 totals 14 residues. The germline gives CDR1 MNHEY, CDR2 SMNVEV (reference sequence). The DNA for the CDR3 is TGTGCCAGCAGTTCTCTCCAGGGAAGCACTGAAGCTTTCTTT. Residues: CASSSLQGSTEAFF.

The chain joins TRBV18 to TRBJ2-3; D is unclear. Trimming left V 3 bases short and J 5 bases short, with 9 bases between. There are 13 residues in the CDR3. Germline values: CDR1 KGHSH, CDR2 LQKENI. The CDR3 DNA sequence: TGTGCCAGCTCACCTTCGAACAGAGATACGCAGTATTTT. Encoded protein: CASSPSNRDTQYF.

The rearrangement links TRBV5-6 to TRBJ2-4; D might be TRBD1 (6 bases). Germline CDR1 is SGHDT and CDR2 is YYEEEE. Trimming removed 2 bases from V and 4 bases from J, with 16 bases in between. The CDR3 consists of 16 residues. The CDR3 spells CASSFRQEWSKNIQYF. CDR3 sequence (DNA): TGTGCCAGCAGCTTTAGACAGGAGTGGTCGAAAAACATTCAGTACTTC.

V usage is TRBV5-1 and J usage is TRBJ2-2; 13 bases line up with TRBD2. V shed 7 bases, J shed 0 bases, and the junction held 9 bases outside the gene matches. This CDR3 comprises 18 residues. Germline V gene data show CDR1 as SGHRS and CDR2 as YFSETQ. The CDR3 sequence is CASLPGTSGVSNTGELFF. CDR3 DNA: TGCGCCAGCCTACCCGGGACTAGCGGGGTCTCGAACACCGGGGAGCTGTTTTTT.

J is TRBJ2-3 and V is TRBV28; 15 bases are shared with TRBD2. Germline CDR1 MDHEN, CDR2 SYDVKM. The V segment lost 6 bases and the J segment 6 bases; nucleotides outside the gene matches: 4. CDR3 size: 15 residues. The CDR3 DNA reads TGTGCCAGCAGGAGGACTAGCGGGAGGGTGGATACGCAGTATTTT. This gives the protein CASRRTSGRVDTQYF.

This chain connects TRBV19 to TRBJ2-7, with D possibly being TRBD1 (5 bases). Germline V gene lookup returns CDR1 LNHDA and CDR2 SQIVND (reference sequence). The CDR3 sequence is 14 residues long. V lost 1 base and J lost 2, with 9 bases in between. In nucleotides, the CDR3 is TGTGCCAGTAGTATAGGTTGGGGCACCTACGAGCAGTACTTC. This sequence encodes CASSIGWGTYEQYF.

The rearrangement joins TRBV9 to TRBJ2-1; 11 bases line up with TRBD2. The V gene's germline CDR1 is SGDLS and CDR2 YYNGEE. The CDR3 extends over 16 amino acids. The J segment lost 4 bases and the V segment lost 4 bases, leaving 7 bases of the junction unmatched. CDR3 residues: CASSQGLAGFYNEQFF. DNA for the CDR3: TGTGCCAGCAGCCAAGGACTAGCGGGTTTTTACAATGAGCAGTTCTTC.

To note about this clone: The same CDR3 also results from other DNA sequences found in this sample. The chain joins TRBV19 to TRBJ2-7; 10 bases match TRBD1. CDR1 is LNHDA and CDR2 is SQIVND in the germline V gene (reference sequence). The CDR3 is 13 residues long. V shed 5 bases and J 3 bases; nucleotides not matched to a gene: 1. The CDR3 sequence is CASSGDRGYEQYF. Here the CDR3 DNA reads TGTGCCAGTAGTGGGGACAGGGGCTACGAGCAGTACTTC.

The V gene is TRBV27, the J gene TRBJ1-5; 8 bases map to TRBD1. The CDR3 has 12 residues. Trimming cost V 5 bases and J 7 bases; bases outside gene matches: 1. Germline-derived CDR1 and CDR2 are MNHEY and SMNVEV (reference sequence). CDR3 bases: TGTGCCAGCAGTGACAGGGGACAGCCCCAGCATTTT. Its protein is CASSDRGQPQHF.

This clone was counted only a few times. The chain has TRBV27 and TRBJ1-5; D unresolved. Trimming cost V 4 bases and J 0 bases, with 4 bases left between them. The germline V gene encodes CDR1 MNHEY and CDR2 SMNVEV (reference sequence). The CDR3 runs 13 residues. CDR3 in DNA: TGTGCCAGCAGTTCAGATAGCAATCAGCCCCAGCATTTT. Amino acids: CASSSDSNQPQHF.

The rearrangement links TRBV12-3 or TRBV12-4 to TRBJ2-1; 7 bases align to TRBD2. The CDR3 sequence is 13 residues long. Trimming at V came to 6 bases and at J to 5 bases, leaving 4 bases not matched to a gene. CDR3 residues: CASSRTSDNEQFF. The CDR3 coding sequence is TGTGCCAGCAGCAGAACTAGCGACAATGAGCAGTTCTTC.

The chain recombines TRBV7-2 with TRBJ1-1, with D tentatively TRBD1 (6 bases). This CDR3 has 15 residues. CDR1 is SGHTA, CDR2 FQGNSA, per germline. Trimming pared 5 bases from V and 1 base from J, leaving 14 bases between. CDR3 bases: TGTGCCAGCAGCAGGGGCGGGGGACAGAACACTGAAGCTTTCTTT. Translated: CASSRGGGQNTEAFF.

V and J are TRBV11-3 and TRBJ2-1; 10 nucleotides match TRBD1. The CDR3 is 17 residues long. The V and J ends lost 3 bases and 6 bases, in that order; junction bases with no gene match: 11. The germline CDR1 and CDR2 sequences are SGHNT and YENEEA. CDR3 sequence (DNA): TGTGCCAGCAGCTTTCGGACAGGGGGAGCCGGTAGCAATGAGCAGTTCTTC. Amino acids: CASSFRTGGAGSNEQFF.

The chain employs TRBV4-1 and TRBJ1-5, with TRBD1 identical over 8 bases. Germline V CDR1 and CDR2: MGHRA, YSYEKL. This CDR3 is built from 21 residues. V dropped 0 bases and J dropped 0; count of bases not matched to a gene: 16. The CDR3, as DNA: TGCGCCAGCAGCCAAGATCAGGTTCAAGGGTCGGGACAGGATAGCAATCAGCCCCAGCATTTT. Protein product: CASSQDQVQGSGQDSNQPQHF.

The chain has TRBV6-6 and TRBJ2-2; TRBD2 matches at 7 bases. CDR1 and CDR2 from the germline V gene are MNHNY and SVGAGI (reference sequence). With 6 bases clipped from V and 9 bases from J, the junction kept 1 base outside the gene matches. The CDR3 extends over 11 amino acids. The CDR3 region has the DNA TGTGCCAGCAGCGGGAGGAGGGAGCTGTTTTTT. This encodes CASSGRRELFF.

CDR3 in DNA: TGCGCCAGCAGCCAACTTACGACAGGGGGAGTTTTAGGCTACACCTTC. This translates into CASSQLTTGGVLGYTF. The chain couples TRBV4-3 to TRBJ1-2; 9 nucleotides line up with TRBD1. This CDR3 region has 16 residues. CDR1 and CDR2 (germline): LGHNA, YSLEER. V shed 2 bases, J shed 8 bases, and the junction held 12 bases outside the gene matches.

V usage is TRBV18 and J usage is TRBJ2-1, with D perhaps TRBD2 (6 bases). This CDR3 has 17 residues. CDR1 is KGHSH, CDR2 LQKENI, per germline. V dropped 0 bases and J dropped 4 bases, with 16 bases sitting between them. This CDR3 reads CASSPPYRVAEYNEQFF. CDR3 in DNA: TGTGCCAGCTCACCACCGTATAGAGTAGCGGAGTACAATGAGCAGTTCTTC.

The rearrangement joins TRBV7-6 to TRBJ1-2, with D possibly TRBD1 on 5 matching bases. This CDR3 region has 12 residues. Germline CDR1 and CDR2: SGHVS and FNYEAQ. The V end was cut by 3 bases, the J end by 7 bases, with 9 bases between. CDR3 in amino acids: CASSFGGTGYTF. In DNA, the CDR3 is TGTGCCAGCAGCTTTGGGGGGACTGGCTACACCTTC.

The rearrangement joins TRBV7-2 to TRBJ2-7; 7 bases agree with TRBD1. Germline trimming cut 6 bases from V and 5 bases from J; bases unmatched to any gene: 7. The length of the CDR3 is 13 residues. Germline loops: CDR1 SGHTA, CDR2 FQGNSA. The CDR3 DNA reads TGTGCCAGCAGGCCGAACAGGGGCCACGAGCAGTACTTC. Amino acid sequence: CASRPNRGHEQYF.

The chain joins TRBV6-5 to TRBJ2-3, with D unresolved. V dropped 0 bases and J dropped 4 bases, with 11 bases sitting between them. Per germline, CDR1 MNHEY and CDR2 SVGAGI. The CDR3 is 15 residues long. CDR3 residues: CASSYSVSAADTQYF. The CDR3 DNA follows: TGTGCCAGCAGTTACTCGGTGAGCGCCGCAGATACGCAGTATTTT.

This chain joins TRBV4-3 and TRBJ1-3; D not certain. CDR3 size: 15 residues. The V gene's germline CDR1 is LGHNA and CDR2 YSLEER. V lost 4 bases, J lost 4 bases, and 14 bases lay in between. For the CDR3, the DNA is TGCGCCAGCAGCCTAGGGCCGGGAGGGGGAAACACCATATATTTT. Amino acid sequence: CASSLGPGGGNTIYF.

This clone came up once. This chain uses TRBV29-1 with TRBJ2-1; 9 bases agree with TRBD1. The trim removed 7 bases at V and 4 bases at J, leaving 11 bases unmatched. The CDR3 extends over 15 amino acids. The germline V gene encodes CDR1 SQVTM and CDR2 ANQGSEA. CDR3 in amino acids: CSADRRDRAYNEQFF. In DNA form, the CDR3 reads TGCAGCGCCGACCGCCGGGACAGGGCGTACAATGAGCAGTTCTTC.

The CDR3 here is CASSQEGRRNSPLHF. CDR3 coding DNA: TGTGCCAGCAGCCAAGAAGGCAGGAGGAATTCACCCCTCCACTTT. This chain links TRBV4-2 with TRBJ1-6; D call uncertain. This CDR3 comprises 15 residues. V lost 0 bases, J lost 7 bases, and 10 bases lay in between. Germline V gene sequence: CDR1 LGHNA, CDR2 YNFKEQ.

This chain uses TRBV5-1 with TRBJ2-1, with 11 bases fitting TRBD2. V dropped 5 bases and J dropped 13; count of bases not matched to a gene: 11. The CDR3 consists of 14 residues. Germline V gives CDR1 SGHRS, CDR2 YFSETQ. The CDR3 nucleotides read TGCGCCAGCAGACTAACTAGCGGGAGCCTCTACCAGTTCTTC. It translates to CASRLTSGSLYQFF.

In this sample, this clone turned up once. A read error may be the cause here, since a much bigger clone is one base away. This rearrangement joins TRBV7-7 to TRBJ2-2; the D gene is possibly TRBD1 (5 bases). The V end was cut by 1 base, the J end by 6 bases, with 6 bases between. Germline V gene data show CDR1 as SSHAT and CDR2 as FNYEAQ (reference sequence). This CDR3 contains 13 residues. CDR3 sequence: CASSLGGAGELFF. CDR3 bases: TGTGCCAGCAGCTTAGGGGGCGCCGGGGAGCTGTTTTTT.